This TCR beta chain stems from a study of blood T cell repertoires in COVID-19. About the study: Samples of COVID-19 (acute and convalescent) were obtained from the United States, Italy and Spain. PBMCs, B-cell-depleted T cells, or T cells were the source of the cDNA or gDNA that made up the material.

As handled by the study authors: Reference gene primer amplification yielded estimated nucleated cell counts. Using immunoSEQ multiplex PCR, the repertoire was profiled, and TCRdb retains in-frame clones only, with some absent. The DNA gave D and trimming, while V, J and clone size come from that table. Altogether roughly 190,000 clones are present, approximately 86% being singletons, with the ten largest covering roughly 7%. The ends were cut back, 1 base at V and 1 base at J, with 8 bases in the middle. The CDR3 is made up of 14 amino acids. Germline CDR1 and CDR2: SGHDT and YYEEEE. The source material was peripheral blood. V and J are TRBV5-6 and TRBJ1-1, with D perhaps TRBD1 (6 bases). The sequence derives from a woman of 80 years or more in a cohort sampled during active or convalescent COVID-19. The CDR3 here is CASSLQGTNTEAFF. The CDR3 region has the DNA TGTGCCAGCAGCTTGCAGGGGACGAACACTGAAGCTTTCTTT.